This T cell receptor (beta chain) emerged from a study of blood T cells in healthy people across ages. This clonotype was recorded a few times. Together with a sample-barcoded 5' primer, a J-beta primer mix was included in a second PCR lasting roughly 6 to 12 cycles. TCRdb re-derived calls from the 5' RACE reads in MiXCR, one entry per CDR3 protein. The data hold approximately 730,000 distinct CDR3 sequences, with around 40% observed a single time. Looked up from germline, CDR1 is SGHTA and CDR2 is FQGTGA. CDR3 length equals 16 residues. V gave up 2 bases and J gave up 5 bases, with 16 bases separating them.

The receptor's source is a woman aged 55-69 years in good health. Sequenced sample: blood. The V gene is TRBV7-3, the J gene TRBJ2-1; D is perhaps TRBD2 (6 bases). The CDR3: CASSLSNSGDHNEQFF. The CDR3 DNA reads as TGTGCCAGCAGCTTATCCAATAGCGGAGACCACAATGAGCAGTTCTTC.